The rows below give T cell receptor beta chains drawn from one sample of a study of memory CD4+ T cells and cytomegalovirus serostatus. The repertoire was sequenced with immunoSEQ multiplex PCR; TCRdb's copy has only in-frame clones and lacks some. Here the sample spans tens of thousands of clones, around 76% being singletons. The specimen was memory CD4+ T cells from blood. The receptors were gathered from an adult in good health and CMV-seronegative. The CDR3 runs from the conserved cysteine through the conserved F or W. The order of the fields is J gene, V gene, clone size, D gene, CDR3 protein, CDR3 DNA. D genes are given only for firm matches. The size of a clone is reported for some rows only, either as once, few or many, or as a class for expanded clones.

>TRBJ1-1|TRBV11-3|-|-
CASSRGGGFSGTEAFF
TGTGCCAGCAGCCGTGGGGGGGGGTTTTCGGGCACTGAAGCTTTCTTT
>TRBJ2-7|TRBV20-1|-|TRBD1
CSAETGNEQYF
TGCAGTGCAGAGACAGGGAACGAGCAGTACTTC
>TRBJ1-3|TRBV6-6|-|-
CASSYGLGGRGNTIYF
TGTGCCAGCAGTTACGGACTAGGTGGTCGGGGAAACACCATATATTTT
>TRBJ2-5|TRBV5-1|-|TRBD2
CASSFTGLAEETQYF
TGCGCCAGCAGCTTCACGGGACTAGCAGAAGAGACCCAGTACTTC
>TRBJ2-1|TRBV7-2|-|-
CASSYINEQFF
TGTGCCAGCAGCTATATAAATGAGCAGTTCTTC
>TRBJ2-5|TRBV5-1|-|-
CASSLRETQYF
TGCGCCAGCAGCTTGAGAGAGACCCAGTACTTC
>TRBJ2-6|TRBV5-5|-|TRBD1
CASSMGQGQSFRGANVLTF
TGTGCCAGCAGCATGGGACAGGGCCAGTCATTTCGTGGGGCCAACGTCCTGACTTTC
>TRBJ1-2|TRBV10-3|-|TRBD1
CAISVAGQGNYGYTF
TGTGCCATCAGTGTGGCGGGACAGGGGAACTATGGCTACACCTTC
>TRBJ2-7|TRBV9|-|-
CASSPRIAGIEQYF
TGTGCCAGCAGCCCCCGGATAGCTGGCATAGAGCAGTACTTC
>TRBJ1-6|TRBV6-4|-|-
CASARDWGDNSPLHF
TGTGCCAGTGCCCGGGACTGGGGTGATAATTCACCCCTCCACTTT
>TRBJ1-5|TRBV28|-|-
CASSLTTTNSNQPQHF
TGTGCCAGCAGTTTAACAACAACCAATAGCAATCAGCCCCAGCATTTT
>TRBJ1-1|TRBV19|few|-
CASSANQGTEAFF
TGTGCCAGTAGTGCCAACCAGGGCACTGAAGCTTTCTTT
>TRBJ1-1|TRBV11-2|-|-
CASSPSRAVNTEAFF
TGTGCCAGCAGCCCCTCTCGGGCGGTGAACACTGAAGCTTTCTTT
>TRBJ2-7|TRBV7-9|-|-
CASSPWGGGPYEQYF
TGTGCCAGCAGCCCCTGGGGGGGCGGCCCCTACGAGCAGTACTTC
>TRBJ1-1|TRBV28|-|-
CATMGPTEAFF
TGTGCCACCATGGGGCCTACCGAAGCTTTCTTT
>TRBJ1-5|TRBV27|-|-
CASNRSQPQHF
TGTGCCAGCAACCGTAGTCAGCCCCAGCATTTT
>TRBJ1-1|TRBV11-3|-|-
CASSPSGGTTEAFF
TGTGCCAGCAGCCCCTCGGGGGGGACCACTGAAGCTTTCTTT
>TRBJ1-1|TRBV10-3|-|-
CATRGGQMNTEAFF
TGTGCCACCCGGGGGGGGCAGATGAACACTGAAGCTTTCTTT
>TRBJ2-4|TRBV15|-|-
CATSPQGWDLAKNIQYF
TGTGCCACCAGCCCCCAGGGGTGGGACTTAGCCAAAAACATTCAGTACTTC
>TRBJ1-1|TRBV28|-|-
CASTGQNTEAFF
TGTGCCAGCACCGGGCAGAACACTGAAGCTTTCTTT
>TRBJ2-2|TRBV4-3|-|-
CASSQGAGNTGELFF
TGCGCCAGCAGCCAAGGGGCGGGTAACACCGGGGAGCTGTTTTTT
>TRBJ1-1|TRBV29-1|-|TRBD1
CSVNTGQANTEAFF
TGCAGCGTAAACACGGGACAGGCGAACACTGAAGCTTTCTTT
>TRBJ2-5|TRBV7-9|-|-
CASSQGQRTETQYF
TGTGCCAGCAGCCAGGGACAACGGACAGAGACCCAGTACTTC
>TRBJ1-1|TRBV6-5|-|-
CASSYSNPGHTEAFF
TGTGCCAGCAGTTACTCGAACCCGGGGCATACTGAAGCTTTCTTT
>TRBJ2-3|TRBV7-2|-|TRBD1
CASRLDRTSTDTQYF
TGTGCCAGCAGGTTGGACAGGACTAGCACAGATACGCAGTATTTT
>TRBJ1-5|TRBV6-6|-|-
CASRKTVSNQPQHF
TGTGCCAGCAGGAAAACGGTTAGCAATCAGCCCCAGCATTTT
>TRBJ2-5|TRBV11-2|-|-
CASSLKETQYF
TGTGCCAGCAGCTTAAAGGAGACCCAGTACTTC
>TRBJ1-6|TRBV5-1|few|TRBD1
CASSLEGGQVNSPLHF
TGCGCCAGCAGCTTGGAGGGGGGACAGGTCAATTCACCCCTCCACTTT
>TRBJ1-6|TRBV5-1|-|-
CASSLDRSRTDNSPLHF
TGCGCCAGCAGCCTAGACAGGTCCCGGACGGATAATTCACCCCTCCACTTT
>TRBJ1-2|TRBV28|-|-
CASSLSGIGGYTF
TGTGCCAGCAGTTTATCCGGGATTGGCGGCTACACCTTC
>TRBJ2-1|TRBV9|once|TRBD2
CASSVRTSGGRDEQFF
TGTGCCAGCAGCGTACGGACTAGCGGGGGGAGGGATGAGCAGTTCTTC
>TRBJ1-5|TRBV25-1|-|-
CAGAEGGRTQPQHF
TGTGCAGGGGCTGAGGGAGGACGGACACAGCCCCAGCATTTT
>TRBJ2-3|TRBV14|-|TRBD2
CASSQDLLAGVDTQYF
TGTGCCAGCAGCCAAGATCTACTAGCGGGGGTGGATACGCAGTATTTT